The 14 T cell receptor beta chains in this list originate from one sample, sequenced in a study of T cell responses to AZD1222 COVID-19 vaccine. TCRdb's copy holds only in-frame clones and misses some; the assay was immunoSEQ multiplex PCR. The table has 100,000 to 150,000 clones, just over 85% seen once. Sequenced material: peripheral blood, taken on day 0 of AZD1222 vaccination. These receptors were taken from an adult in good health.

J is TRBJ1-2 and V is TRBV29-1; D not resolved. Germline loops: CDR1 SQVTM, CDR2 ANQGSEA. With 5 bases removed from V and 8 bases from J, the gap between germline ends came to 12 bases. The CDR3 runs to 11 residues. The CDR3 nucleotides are TGCAGCGTTCTTCGGGGTAACGGCTACACCTTC. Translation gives CSVLRGNGYTF. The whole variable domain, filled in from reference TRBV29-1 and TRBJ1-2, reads SAVISQKPSRDICQRGTSLTIQCQVDSQVTMMFWYRQQPGQSLTLIATANQGSEATYESGFVIDKFPISRPNLTFSTLTVSNMSPEDSSIYLCSVLRGNGYTFGSGTRLTVV.

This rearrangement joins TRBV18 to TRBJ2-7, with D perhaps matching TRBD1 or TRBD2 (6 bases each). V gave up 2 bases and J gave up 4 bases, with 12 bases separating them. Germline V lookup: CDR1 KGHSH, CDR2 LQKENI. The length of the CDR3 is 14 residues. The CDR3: CASSPRGAGYEQYF. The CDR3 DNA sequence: TGTGCCAGCTCACCAAGGGGGGCGGGATACGAGCAGTACTTC.

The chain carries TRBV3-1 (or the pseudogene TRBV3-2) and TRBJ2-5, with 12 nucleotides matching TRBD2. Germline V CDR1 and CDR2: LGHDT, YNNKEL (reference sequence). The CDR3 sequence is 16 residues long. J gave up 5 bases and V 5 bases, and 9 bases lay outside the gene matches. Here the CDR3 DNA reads TGTGCCAGCAGCTCCATCCCTAGCGGGGGGGCCGAGACCCAGTACTTC. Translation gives CASSSIPSGGAETQYF.

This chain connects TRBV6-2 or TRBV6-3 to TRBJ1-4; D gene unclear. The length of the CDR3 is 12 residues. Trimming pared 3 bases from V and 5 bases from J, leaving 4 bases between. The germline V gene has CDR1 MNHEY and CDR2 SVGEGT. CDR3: CASSYPNEKLFF. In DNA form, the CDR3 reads TGTGCCAGCAGTTATCCCAATGAAAAACTGTTTTTT.

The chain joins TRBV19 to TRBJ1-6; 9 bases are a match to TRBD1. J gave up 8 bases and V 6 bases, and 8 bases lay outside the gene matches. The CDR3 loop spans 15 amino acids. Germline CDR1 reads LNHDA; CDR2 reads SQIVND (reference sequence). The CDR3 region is CASSVYRGRDSPLHF. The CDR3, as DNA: TGTGCCAGTAGCGTCTACAGGGGGCGAGATTCACCCCTCCACTTT.

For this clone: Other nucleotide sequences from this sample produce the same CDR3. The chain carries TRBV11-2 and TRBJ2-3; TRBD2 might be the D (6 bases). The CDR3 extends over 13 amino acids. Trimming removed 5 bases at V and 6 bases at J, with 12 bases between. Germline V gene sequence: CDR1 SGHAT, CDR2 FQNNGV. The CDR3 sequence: CASSLGGRDTQYF. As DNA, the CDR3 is TGTGCCAGCAGCCTGGGAGGACGCGATACGCAGTATTTT.

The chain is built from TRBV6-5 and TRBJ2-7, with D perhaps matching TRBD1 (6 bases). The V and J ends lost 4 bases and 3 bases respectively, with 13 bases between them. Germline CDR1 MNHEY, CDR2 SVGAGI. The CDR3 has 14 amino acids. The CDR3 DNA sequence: TGTGCCAGCAGTTCTCCAGGACAGAGCTACGAGCAGTACTTC. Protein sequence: CASSSPGQSYEQYF.

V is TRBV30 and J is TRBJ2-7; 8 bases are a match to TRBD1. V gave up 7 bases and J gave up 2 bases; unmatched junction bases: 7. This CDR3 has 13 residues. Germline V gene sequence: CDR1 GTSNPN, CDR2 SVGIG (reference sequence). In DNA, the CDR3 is TGTGCCTCAACGGACAGGGCCGCCTACGAGCAGTACTTC. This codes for CASTDRAAYEQYF.

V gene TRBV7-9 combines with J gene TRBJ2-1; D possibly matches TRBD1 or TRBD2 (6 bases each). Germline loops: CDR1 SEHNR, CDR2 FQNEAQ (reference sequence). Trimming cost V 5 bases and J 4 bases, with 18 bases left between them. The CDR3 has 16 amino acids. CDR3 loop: CASSTPVGGSYNEQFF. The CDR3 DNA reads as TGTGCCAGCAGCACACCAGTGGGGGGCTCTTACAATGAGCAGTTCTTC.

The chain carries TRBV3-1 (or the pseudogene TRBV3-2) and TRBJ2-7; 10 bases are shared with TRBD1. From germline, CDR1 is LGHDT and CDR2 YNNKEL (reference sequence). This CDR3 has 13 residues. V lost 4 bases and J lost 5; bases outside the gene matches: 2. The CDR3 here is CASSRGTGDEQYF. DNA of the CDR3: TGTGCCAGCAGCCGTGGGACAGGGGACGAGCAGTACTTC.

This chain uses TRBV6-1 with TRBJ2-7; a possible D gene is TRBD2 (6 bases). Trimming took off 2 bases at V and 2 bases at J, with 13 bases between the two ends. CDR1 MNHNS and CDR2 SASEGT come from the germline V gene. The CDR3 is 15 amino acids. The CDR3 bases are TGTGCCAGCAGTGAAAATAGTTGGGGGGCCTACGAGCAGTACTTC. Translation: CASSENSWGAYEQYF.

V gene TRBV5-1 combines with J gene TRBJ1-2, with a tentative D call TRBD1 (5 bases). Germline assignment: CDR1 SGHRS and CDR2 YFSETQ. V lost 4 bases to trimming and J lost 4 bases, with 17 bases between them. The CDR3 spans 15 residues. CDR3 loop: CASSAGSRGAYGYTF. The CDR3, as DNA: TGCGCCAGCAGCGCGGGAAGTAGGGGAGCCTATGGCTACACCTTC.

CDR3 in DNA: TGTGCCAGCAGCGAAGGGTGGACGGCCGATGGCTACACCTTC. Translating it yields CASSEGWTADGYTF. V usage is TRBV9 and J usage is TRBJ1-2, with D unclear. This CDR3 comprises 14 residues. V gave up 3 bases and J gave up 6 bases, with 15 bases separating them. Germline V gene data show CDR1 as SGDLS and CDR2 as YYNGEE.

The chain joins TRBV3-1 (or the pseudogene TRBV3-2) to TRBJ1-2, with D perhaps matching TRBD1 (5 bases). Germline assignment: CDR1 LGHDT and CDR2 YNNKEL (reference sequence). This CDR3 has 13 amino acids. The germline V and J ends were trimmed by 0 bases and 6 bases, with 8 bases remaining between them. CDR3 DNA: TGTGCCAGCAGCCAAGATCGGGGCGATGGCTACACCTTC. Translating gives CASSQDRGDGYTF.